The 22 T cell receptor beta chains listed next were all sequenced from one sample in a study of vaccination and CD4 T cells after COVID-19. Described treatment: approximately 10-day PBMC culture with coronavirus spike peptide pools or control peptides (ViraFEST assay). No antigens are known for them. Cultured CD4+ T cells had their DNA profiled by the Oncomine TCR Beta short-read assay. MiXCR, run by TCRdb on the PCR reads, gives a single entry per CDR3 protein. This table holds about 20,000 distinct CDR3 sequences, approximately 49% found once. Sequences were obtained from CD4+ T cells from blood, cultured in vitro. The receptors come from a human donor who had recovered from COVID-19.

This chain connects TRBV2 to TRBJ1-5, with D perhaps matching TRBD1 (6 bases). The CDR3 has 17 residues. The germline V gene has CDR1 SNHLY and CDR2 FYNNEI. The ends were cut back, 6 bases at V and 2 bases at J, with 20 bases in the middle. CDR3 amino acids: CASRPLQRGYGNQPQHF. CDR3 DNA sequence: TGTGCCAGCAGGCCTTTGCAGAGGGGGTACGGCAATCAGCCCCAGCATTTT.

The V gene is TRBV2, the J gene TRBJ2-2; a weak D match, TRBD2 (8 bases). The V end was cut by 7 bases, the J end by 7 bases, with 22 bases between. This CDR3 comprises 16 residues. Germline V CDR1 and CDR2: SNHLY, FYNNEI. The CDR3 DNA follows: TGTGCCAGCACTATCGGGAGGGGACAGAGGGGCGGGGAGCTGTTTTTT. The encoded protein is CASTIGRGQRGGELFF.

V and J are TRBV6-5 and TRBJ2-5; TRBD1 matches at 12 bases. There are 17 residues in the CDR3. In germline, CDR1 is MNHEY, CDR2 SVGAGI. V was clipped by 0 bases and J by 5 bases; unmatched bases: 7. The CDR3 sequence is CASSYSPRDRGLETQYF. In nucleotides, the CDR3 is TGTGCCAGCAGTTACTCACCTCGGGACAGGGGGCTTGAGACCCAGTACTTC.

This clonotype was picked up one time. The J gene is TRBJ2-1, the V gene TRBV18; weak D call: TRBD2 (5 bases). V was pared by 3 bases and J by 0 bases, with 15 bases between. Germline lookup yields CDR1 KGHSH and CDR2 LQKENI. CDR3 size: 17 residues. This chain's CDR3 is CASSPGLRDSSYNEQFF. The CDR3 DNA follows: TGTGCCAGCTCACCCGGACTTAGGGATAGCTCCTACAATGAGCAGTTCTTC.

This clonotype has a handful of counts. This chain joins TRBV19 and TRBJ1-6; weak D call: TRBD1 (5 bases). V lost 5 bases to trimming and J lost 9 bases, with 11 bases between them. The length of the CDR3 is 13 residues. Germline V gene data show CDR1 as LNHDA and CDR2 as SQIVND (reference sequence). The DNA for the CDR3 is TGTGCCAGTAGTCCGGGGGTTGGTTCACCCCTCCACTTT. Protein sequence: CASSPGVGSPLHF.

V usage is TRBV20-1 and J usage is TRBJ2-2; the D is unclear. Trimming removed 0 bases at V and 0 bases at J, with 5 bases between. There are 14 residues in the CDR3. From germline, CDR1 is DFQATT and CDR2 SNEGSKA (reference sequence). CDR3 DNA sequence: TGCAGTGCTAGAGAAGGAGCGAACACCGGGGAGCTGTTTTTT. This translates into CSAREGANTGELFF.

This clonotype has a handful of counts. V usage is TRBV20-1 and J usage is TRBJ2-5; 13 bases are shared with TRBD2. Germline lookup yields CDR1 DFQATT and CDR2 SNEGSKA (reference sequence). The ends lost 0 bases at V and 5 bases at J; junction bases unmatched: 3. The CDR3 is made up of 15 amino acids. The CDR3 region has the DNA TGCAGTGCTAGAGATACGGGACTAGCGGGGGAGACCCAGTACTTC. Its protein product is CSARDTGLAGETQYF.

This clonotype was detected only a few times. The rearrangement joins TRBV2 to TRBJ1-2; the D gene is possibly TRBD1 (6 bases). Germline V gene lookup returns CDR1 SNHLY and CDR2 FYNNEI. V was clipped by 6 bases and J by 3 bases, with 8 bases between them. The CDR3 totals 12 residues. CDR3 in amino acids: CASRRGDYGYTF. CDR3 nucleotide sequence: TGTGCCAGCAGGAGGGGGGACTATGGCTACACCTTC.

The V gene is TRBV6-1, the J gene TRBJ1-6; possible D gene TRBD1, 5 bases. The ends were cut back, 4 bases at V and 5 bases at J, with 9 bases in the middle. CDR3 size: 14 residues. Germline V lookup: CDR1 MNHNS, CDR2 SASEGT. The CDR3 sequence is CASSVWGNNSPLHF. For the CDR3, the DNA is TGTGCCAGCAGTGTCTGGGGGAATAATTCACCCCTCCACTTT.

The chain employs TRBV20-1 and TRBJ2-1, with 13 positions matching TRBD2. The V gene's germline CDR1 is DFQATT and CDR2 SNEGSKA (reference sequence). J gave up 7 bases and V 6 bases, and 3 bases lay outside the gene matches. CDR3 length equals 13 residues. The CDR3 DNA sequence: TGCAGTGCCACTAGCGGGAGGGCAAATGAGCAGTTCTTC. This gives the protein CSATSGRANEQFF.

The J gene is TRBJ2-4, the V gene TRBV20-1; perhaps TRBD2 as D (7 bases). Germline V gene data show CDR1 as DFQATT and CDR2 as SNEGSKA (reference sequence). This CDR3 is 14 amino acids long. Between the trimmed V and J ends, which lost 8 bases and 9 bases, there was a span of 23 bases. Here the CDR3 reads CSTWGPSGFGIQYF. DNA for the CDR3: TGCAGTACGTGGGGGCCTAGCGGCTTTGGCATTCAGTACTTC.

The V gene is TRBV20-1, the J gene TRBJ2-4; tentative D call: TRBD2 (5 bases). Trimming cost V 0 bases and J 6 bases, with 12 bases left between them. The CDR3 runs 14 residues. Germline loops: CDR1 DFQATT, CDR2 SNEGSKA (reference sequence). CDR3: CSARDPSLPNIQYF. The CDR3 bases are TGCAGTGCTAGAGACCCTAGCCTGCCAAACATTCAGTACTTC.

The chain is built from TRBV21-1 and TRBJ1-1. TRBV21-1 is described as a pseudogene. The CDR3 runs 12 residues. In DNA, the CDR3 is TGTGCCAGCAGCCCTCTAGTTTATAGGGCTTTCTTT. Its protein is CASSPLVYRAFF.

This chain links TRBV6-2 or TRBV6-3 with TRBJ2-7, with TRBD2 matching 8 bases. The CDR3 sequence is 15 residues long. V lost 7 bases and J lost 0; bases outside the gene matches: 8. The germline V gene has CDR1 MNHEY and CDR2 SVGEGT. CDR3 protein: CASKDLAGSSYEQYF. As DNA, the CDR3 is TGTGCCAGCAAGGACTTAGCGGGGAGCTCCTACGAGCAGTACTTC.

This clonotype turned up a few times. The chain employs TRBV2 and TRBJ1-3; no clear D gene. V lost 7 bases and J 0 bases, leaving 13 bases between the germline ends. The CDR3 has 15 amino acids. The V gene's germline CDR1 is SNHLY and CDR2 FYNNEI. CDR3 in DNA: TGTGCCAGCACCAGACGGAGTCACTCTGGAAACACCATATATTTT. It translates to CASTRRSHSGNTIYF.

The rearrangement uses TRBV15 and TRBJ2-5; possible D gene TRBD1, 5 bases. The V end lost 2 bases, the J end lost 0 bases, and 13 bases lay between the germline ends. The germline V gene encodes CDR1 LNHNV and CDR2 YYDKDF (reference sequence). CDR3 length equals 16 residues. CDR3 amino acids: CATSRNGHGNQETQYF. In DNA form, the CDR3 reads TGTGCCACCAGCAGAAACGGACACGGAAACCAAGAGACCCAGTACTTC.

CDR3 in amino acids: CASSVGVRDGYTF. CDR3 DNA sequence: TGTGCCAGCAGTGTTGGGGTTCGCGATGGCTACACCTTC. V is TRBV6-1 and J is TRBJ1-2; D unresolved. Germline loops: CDR1 MNHNS, CDR2 SASEGT. Trimming cost V 4 bases and J 6 bases, with 12 bases left between them. The CDR3 length is 13 residues.

The chain uses TRBV19 and TRBJ1-1; 8 nucleotides match TRBD1. Trimming cost V 5 bases and J 1 base; bases outside gene matches: 15. Germline CDR1 and CDR2: LNHDA and SQIVND (reference sequence). The CDR3 sequence is 18 residues long. CDR3 sequence: CASSSQGATPPWNTEAFF. The DNA for the CDR3 is TGTGCCAGTAGTTCTCAGGGGGCGACTCCCCCTTGGAACACTGAAGCTTTCTTT.

This clonotype has more than one count but fewer than ten. This chain links TRBV2 with TRBJ2-7; no firm D call. This CDR3 comprises 11 residues. CDR1 is SNHLY, CDR2 FYNNEI, per germline. Trimming took off 8 bases at V and 3 bases at J, with 8 bases between the two ends. The CDR3 here is CASGVRYEQYF. CDR3 coding DNA: TGTGCCAGCGGGGTCCGCTACGAGCAGTACTTC.

This clonotype came up a few times. The rearrangement uses TRBV7-2 and TRBJ1-1; no firm D call. The CDR3 totals 14 residues. V lost 5 bases to trimming and J lost 1 base, with 11 bases between them. Looked up from germline, CDR1 is SGHTA and CDR2 is FQGNSA. The CDR3 DNA sequence: TGTGCCAGCAGCCCCTCTACAGCGAACACTGAAGCTTTCTTT. This encodes CASSPSTANTEAFF.

The V call is TRBV15, the J call TRBJ1-1, with D unresolved. Germline assignment: CDR1 LNHNV and CDR2 YYDKDF (reference sequence). This CDR3 is built from 17 residues. The V and J ends lost 2 bases and 1 base respectively, with 17 bases between them. The chain's CDR3 is CATSRIYLRQPNTEAFF. The CDR3 DNA sequence: TGTGCCACCAGCAGAATTTACTTACGGCAGCCGAACACTGAAGCTTTCTTT.

The rearrangement uses TRBV7-9 and TRBJ1-1, with D possibly matching TRBD1 (6 bases). V lost 5 bases to trimming and J lost 4 bases, with 17 bases between them. Germline CDR1 is SEHNR and CDR2 is FQNEAQ (reference sequence). CDR3 length equals 15 residues. In DNA form, the CDR3 reads TGTGCCAGCAGCCCTAATTCCAGGGGAGGCACTGAAGCTTTCTTT. Residues: CASSPNSRGGTEAFF.